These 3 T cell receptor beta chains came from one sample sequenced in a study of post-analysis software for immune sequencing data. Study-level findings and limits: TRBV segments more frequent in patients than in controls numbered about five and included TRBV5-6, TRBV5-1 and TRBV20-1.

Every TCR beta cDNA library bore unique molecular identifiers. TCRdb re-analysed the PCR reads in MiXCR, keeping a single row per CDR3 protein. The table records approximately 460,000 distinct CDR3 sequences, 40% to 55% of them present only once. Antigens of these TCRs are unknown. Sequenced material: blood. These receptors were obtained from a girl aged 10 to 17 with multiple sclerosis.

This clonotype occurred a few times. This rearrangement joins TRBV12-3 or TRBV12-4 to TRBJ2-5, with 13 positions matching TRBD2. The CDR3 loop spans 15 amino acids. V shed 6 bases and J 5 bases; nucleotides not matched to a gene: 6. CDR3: CASSLSTSGRETQYF. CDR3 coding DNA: TGTGCCAGCAGCCTTTCGACTAGCGGGAGGGAGACCCAGTACTTC.

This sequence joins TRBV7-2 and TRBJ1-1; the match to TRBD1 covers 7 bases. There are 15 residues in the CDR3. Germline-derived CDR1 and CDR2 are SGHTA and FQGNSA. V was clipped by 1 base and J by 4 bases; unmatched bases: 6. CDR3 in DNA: TGTGCCAGCAGCTTAGAGACAGGGTCTAGCACTGAAGCTTTCTTT. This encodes CASSLETGSSTEAFF.

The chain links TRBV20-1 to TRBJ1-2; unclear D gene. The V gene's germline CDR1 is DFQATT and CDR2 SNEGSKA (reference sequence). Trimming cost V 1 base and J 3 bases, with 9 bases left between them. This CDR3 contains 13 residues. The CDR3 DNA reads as TGCAGTGCTAGAGCCATTGGGGACTATGGCTACACCTTC. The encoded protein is CSARAIGDYGYTF.